This is a list of T cell receptor beta chains from one sample in a study of brain T cells in children with intractable seizures. Sequencing used immunoSEQ multiplex PCR; TCRdb keeps in-frame clones, though not all of them. Among about 340,000 clones listed, 93% were seen once. Sequenced material: peripheral blood, taken less than 6 months after surgery. These receptors were obtained from a boy in the first two years of life with tuberous sclerosis and intractable seizures. Both conserved end residues are part of each CDR3. A D gene is named only where the DNA matches it firmly. Clone size is not always given. Where it is, it says once, few, many or a class for expanded clones.

>NA|TRBJ1-5|14|NA|TRBV6-6
TGTGCCAGCACCCCGGGTCCGGGCAATCAGCCCCAGCATTTT
CASTPGPGNQPQHF
>NA|TRBJ2-6|16|NA|TRBV9
TGTGCCAGCAGCGTAGAGGTCAGGGCTGGGGCCAACGTCCTGACTTTC
CASSVEVRAGANVLTF
>NA|TRBJ1-2|11|once|TRBV29-1
TGCAGTGATAGAACGTTCTATGGCTACACCTTC
CSDRTFYGYTF
>NA|TRBJ2-1|15|NA|TRBV11-2
TGTGCCAGCAGCTTCAGGGGATTCTCCTACAATGAGCAGTTCTTC
CASSFRGFSYNEQFF
>NA|TRBJ2-3|14|NA|TRBV9
TGTGCCAGCAGCTACTTGACAGGCACAGATACGCAGTATTTT
CASSYLTGTDTQYF
>NA|TRBJ1-4|14|NA|TRBV2
TGTGCCAGCAGGCGAACGGGACTCAGTGAAAAACTGTTTTTT
CASRRTGLSEKLFF
>TRBD2|TRBJ2-1|16|NA|TRBV5-6
TGTGCCAGCAGCTTGGTTCTAGGCGGGAGAAGGAACGAGCAGTTCTTC
CASSLVLGGRRNEQFF
>NA|TRBJ1-6|14|NA|TRBV30
TGTGCCTGGAAGGGTCGGTGGGAGAATTCACCCCTCCACTTT
CAWKGRWENSPLHF
>TRBD1|TRBJ1-4|14|NA|TRBV10-3
TGTGCCATCCGACAGGGCGAAGAGATTGAAAAACTGTTTTTT
CAIRQGEEIEKLFF
>TRBD2|TRBJ2-1|19|NA|TRBV7-9
TGTGCCAGCAGCTCACCGGCACGGGGGGGTCCCATTTCCTACAATGAGCAGTTCTTC
CASSSPARGGPISYNEQFF
>NA|TRBJ1-3|15|NA|TRBV11-2
TGTGCCAGCGGATTGATCAGATCGGAAGGAAACACCATATATTTT
CASGLIRSEGNTIYF
>TRBD2|TRBJ2-7|17|NA|TRBV7-9
TGTGCCAGCAGCTTCAACGATGTAGCGGGAAGGCACTACGAGCAGTACTTC
CASSFNDVAGRHYEQYF
>NA|TRBJ1-3|17|once|TRBV11-2
TGTGCCAGCAGCTTAGCCTCGGGAGGGGGTGCTGGAAACACCATATATTTT
CASSLASGGGAGNTIYF
>NA|TRBJ2-3|15|NA|TRBV5-1
TGCGCCAGCAGCAGGTGGGCAGGCTACACAGATACGCAGTATTTT
CASSRWAGYTDTQYF
>TRBD2|TRBJ2-6|19|NA|TRBV19
TGTGCCAGTAGTATTATCGCCGGGAGGAAGAGCTCTGGGGCCAACGTCCTGACTTTC
CASSIIAGRKSSGANVLTF
>TRBD2|TRBJ2-7|13|NA|TRBV29-1
TGCAGCGCTGGACGGGGACTAGACCACGAGCAGTACTTC
CSAGRGLDHEQYF
>TRBD2|TRBJ2-7|15|NA|TRBV9
TGTGCCAGCAGCGAGTCTGGCGGGGGGGCTCTGCAGCAGTACTTC
CASSESGGGALQQYF
>NA|TRBJ2-1|13|NA|TRBV11-1
TGTGCCAGCAGCATCGGAAGGACGACTGAGCAGTTCTTC
CASSIGRTTEQFF
>NA|TRBJ1-2|16|NA|TRBV9
TGTGCCAGCAGCGTAGCAGGGCATGGTCCTAACTATGGCTACACCTTC
CASSVAGHGPNYGYTF
>TRBD1|TRBJ2-7|14|NA|TRBV24-1
TGTGCCACCAGTGTTGGGACAGGGGCCGACGAGCAGTACTTC
CATSVGTGADEQYF
>TRBD1|TRBJ2-7|13|NA|TRBV2
TGTGCCAGCGTCCAGACAGGGGCTATTAATTCGTACTTC
CASVQTGAINSYF
>TRBD1|TRBJ1-1|17|NA|TRBV4-1
TGCGCCAGCAGCCAAGATTTCGGACAGGGGTCGAACACTGAAGCTTTCTTT
CASSQDFGQGSNTEAFF